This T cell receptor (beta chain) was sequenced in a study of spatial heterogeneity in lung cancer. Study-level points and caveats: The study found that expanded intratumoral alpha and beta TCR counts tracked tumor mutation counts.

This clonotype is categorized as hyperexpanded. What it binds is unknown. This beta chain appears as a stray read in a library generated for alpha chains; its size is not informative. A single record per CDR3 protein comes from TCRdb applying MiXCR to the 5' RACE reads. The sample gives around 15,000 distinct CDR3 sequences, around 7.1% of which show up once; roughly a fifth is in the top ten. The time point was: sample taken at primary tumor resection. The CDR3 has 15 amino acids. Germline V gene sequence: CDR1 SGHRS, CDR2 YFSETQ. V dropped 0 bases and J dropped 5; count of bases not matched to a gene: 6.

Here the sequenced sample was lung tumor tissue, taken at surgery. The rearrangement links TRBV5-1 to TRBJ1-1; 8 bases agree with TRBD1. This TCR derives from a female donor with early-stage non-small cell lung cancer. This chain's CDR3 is CASSLGTGGMTEAFF. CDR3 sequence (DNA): TGCGCCAGCAGCTTGGGAACAGGGGGGATGACTGAAGCTTTCTTT.